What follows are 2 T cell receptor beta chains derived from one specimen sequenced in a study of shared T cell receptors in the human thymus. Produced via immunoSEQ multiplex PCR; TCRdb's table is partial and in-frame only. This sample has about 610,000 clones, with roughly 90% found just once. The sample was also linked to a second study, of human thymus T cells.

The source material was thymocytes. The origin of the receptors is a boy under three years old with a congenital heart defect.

The CDR3 coding sequence is TGTGCCAGCAGAGGGACAGCTAATGAAAAACTGTTTTTT. This gives the protein CASRGTANEKLFF. The chain recombines TRBV2 with TRBJ1-4; TRBD1 matches 7 bases. This CDR3 is built from 13 residues. Losses at the gene ends were 6 bases for V and 3 bases for J; bases not matched to a gene: 1. From germline, CDR1 is SNHLY and CDR2 FYNNEI.

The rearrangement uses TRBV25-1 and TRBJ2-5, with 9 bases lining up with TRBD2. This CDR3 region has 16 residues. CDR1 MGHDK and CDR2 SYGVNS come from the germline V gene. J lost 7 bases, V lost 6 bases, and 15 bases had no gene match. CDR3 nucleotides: TGTGCCAGCAGACAACCCCCGGGACTAGCCCCAGGGACCCAGTACTTC. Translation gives CASRQPPGLAPGTQYF.